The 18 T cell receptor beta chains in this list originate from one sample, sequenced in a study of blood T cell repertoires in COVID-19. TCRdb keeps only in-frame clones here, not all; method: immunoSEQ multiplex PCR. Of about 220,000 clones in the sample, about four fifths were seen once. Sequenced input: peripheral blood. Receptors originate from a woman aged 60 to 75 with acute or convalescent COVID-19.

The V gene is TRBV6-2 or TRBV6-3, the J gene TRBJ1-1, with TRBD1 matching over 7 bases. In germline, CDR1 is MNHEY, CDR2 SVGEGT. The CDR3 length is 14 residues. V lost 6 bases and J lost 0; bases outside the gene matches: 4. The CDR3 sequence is CASSVQGMNTEAFF. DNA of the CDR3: TGTGCCAGCAGCGTACAGGGGATGAACACTGAAGCTTTCTTT.

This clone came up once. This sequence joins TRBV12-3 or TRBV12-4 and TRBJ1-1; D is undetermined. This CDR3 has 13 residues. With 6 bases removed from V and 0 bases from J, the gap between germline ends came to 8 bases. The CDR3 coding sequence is TGTGCCAGCAGCACGCGGATGAACACTGAAGCTTTCTTT. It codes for CASSTRMNTEAFF.

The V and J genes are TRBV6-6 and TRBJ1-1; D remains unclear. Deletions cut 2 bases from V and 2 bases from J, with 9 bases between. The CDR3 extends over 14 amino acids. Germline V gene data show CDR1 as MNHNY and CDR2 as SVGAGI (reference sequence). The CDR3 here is CASSYEGRNTEAFF. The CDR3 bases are TGTGCCAGCAGTTACGAGGGCCGAAACACTGAAGCTTTCTTT.

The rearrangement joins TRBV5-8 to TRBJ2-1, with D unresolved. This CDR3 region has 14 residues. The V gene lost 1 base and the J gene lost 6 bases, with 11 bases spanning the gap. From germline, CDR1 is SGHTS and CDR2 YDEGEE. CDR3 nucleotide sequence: TGTGCCAGCAGCTTGCATCTGACAAGCAATGAGCAGTTCTTC. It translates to CASSLHLTSNEQFF.

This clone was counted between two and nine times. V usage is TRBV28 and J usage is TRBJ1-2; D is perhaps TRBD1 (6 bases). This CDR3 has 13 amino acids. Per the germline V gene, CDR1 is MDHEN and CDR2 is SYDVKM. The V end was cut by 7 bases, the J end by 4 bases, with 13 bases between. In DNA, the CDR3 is TGTGCCAGCACCGGACAGAGGTCCTATGGCTACACCTTC. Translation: CASTGQRSYGYTF.

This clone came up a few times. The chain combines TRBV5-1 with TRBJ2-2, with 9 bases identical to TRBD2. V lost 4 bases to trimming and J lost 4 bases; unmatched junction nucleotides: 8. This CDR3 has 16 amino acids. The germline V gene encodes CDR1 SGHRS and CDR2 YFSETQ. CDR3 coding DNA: TGCGCCAGCAGCATCCGACTAGCGGCGGGCACCGGGGAGCTGTTTTTT. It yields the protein CASSIRLAAGTGELFF.

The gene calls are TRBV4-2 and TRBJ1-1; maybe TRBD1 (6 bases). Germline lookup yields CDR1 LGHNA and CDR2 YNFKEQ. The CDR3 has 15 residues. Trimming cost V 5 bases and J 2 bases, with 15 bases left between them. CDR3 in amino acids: CASSVAQGRNTEAFF. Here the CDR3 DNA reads TGTGCCAGCAGCGTAGCACAGGGAAGAAACACTGAAGCTTTCTTT.

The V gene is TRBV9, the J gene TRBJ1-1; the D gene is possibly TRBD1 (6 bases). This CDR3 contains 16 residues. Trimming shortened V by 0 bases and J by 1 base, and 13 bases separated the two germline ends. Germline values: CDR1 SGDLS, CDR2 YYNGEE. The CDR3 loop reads CASSVGGGIGNTEAFF. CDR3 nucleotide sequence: TGTGCCAGCAGCGTAGGGGGGGGCATAGGGAACACTGAAGCTTTCTTT.

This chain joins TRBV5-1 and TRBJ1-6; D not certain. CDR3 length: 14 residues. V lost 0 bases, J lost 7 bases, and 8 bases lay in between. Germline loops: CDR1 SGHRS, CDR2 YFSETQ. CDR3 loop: CASSLGRGNSPLHF. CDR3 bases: TGCGCCAGCAGCTTGGGACGGGGAAATTCACCCCTCCACTTT.

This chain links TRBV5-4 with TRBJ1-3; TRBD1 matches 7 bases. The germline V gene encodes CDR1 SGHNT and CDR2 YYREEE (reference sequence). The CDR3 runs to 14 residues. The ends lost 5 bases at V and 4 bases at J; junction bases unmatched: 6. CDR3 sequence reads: CASSYRGSGNTIYF. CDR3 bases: TGTGCCAGCAGTTACAGGGGCTCAGGAAACACCATATATTTT.

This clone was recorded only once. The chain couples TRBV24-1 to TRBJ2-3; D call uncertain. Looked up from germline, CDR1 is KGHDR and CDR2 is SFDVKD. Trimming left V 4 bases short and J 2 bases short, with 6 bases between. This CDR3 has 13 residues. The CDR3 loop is CATSDLITDTQYF. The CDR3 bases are TGTGCCACCAGTGACTTAATCACAGATACGCAGTATTTT.

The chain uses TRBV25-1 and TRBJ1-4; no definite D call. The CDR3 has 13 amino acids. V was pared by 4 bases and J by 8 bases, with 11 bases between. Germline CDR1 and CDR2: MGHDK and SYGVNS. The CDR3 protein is CASSVRSGEKLFF. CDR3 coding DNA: TGTGCCAGCAGTGTACGTTCAGGCGAAAAACTGTTTTTT.

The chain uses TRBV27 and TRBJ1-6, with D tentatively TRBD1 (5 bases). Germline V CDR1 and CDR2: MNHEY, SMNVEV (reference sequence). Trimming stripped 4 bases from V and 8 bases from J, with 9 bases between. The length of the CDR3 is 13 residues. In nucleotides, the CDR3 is TGTGCCAGCAGTTGGGGGAGGGATTCACCCCTCCACTTT. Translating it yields CASSWGRDSPLHF.

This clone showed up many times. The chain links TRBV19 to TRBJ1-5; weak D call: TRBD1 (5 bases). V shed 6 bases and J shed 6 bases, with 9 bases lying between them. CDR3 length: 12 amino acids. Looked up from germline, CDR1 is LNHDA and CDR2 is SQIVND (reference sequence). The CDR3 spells CASRSGGQPQHF. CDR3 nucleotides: TGTGCCAGTAGGTCGGGGGGTCAGCCCCAGCATTTT.

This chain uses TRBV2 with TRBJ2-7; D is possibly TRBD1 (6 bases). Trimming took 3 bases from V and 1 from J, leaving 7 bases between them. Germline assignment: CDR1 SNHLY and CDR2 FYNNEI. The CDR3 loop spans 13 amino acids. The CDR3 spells CASSEGASYEQYF. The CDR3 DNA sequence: TGTGCCAGCAGTGAGGGGGCTTCCTACGAGCAGTACTTC.

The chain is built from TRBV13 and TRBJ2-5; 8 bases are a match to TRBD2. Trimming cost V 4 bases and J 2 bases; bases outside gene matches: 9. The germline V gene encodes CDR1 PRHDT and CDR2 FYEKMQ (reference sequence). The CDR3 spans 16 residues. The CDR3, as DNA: TGTGCCAGCAGCTCCCTGGGTAGCGGGGAACAAGAGACCCAGTACTTC. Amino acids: CASSSLGSGEQETQYF.

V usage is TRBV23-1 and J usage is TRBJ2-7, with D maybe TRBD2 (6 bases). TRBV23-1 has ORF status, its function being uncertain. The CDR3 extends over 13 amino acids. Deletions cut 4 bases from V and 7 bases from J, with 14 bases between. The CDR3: CASSPEGEDEQYF. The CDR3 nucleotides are TGCGCCAGCAGTCCGGAAGGGGAGGATGAGCAGTACTTC.

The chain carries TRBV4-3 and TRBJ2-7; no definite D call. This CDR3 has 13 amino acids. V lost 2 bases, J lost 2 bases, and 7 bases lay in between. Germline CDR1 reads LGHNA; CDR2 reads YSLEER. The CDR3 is CASSQWPPYEQYF. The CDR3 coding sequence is TGCGCCAGCAGCCAATGGCCGCCCTACGAGCAGTACTTC.